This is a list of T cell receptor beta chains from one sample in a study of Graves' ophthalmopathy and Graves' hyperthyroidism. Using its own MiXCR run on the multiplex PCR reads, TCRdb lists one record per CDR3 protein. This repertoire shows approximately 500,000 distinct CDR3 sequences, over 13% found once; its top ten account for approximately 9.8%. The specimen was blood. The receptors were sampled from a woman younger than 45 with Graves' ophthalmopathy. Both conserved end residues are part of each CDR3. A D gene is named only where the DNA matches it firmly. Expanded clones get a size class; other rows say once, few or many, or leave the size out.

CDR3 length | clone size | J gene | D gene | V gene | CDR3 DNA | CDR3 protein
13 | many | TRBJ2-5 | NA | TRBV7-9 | TGTGCCAGCAGCTCACAGAATCAAGAGACCCAGTACTTC | CASSSQNQETQYF
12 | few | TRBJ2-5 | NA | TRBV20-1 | TGCAGTGCTAGAAGGCAACAAGAGACCCAGTACTTC | CSARRQQETQYF
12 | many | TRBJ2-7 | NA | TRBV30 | TGTGCCTGGAGTCGGGGGCGGAACGAGCAGTACTTC | CAWSRGRNEQYF
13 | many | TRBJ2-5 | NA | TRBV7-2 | TGTGCCAGCAGCTTAGCGCTCGGAGGGACCCAGTACTTC | CASSLALGGTQYF
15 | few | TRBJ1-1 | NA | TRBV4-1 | TGCGCCAGCAGCCGAACTGGGGGCTCGAACACTGAAGCTTTCTTT | CASSRTGGSNTEAFF
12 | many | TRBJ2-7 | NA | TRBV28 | TGTGCCAGCACCCCTCGGGGCGGCGAGCAGTACTTC | CASTPRGGEQYF
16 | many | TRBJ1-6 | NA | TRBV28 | TGTGCCACCTGCCTGGGGGGCGAAATTGGGTATTCACCCCTCCACTTT | CATCLGGEIGYSPLHF
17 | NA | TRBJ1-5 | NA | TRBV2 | TGTGCCAGCAGTGAACCTCAGGGGCAGGGTCCCCGACAGCCCCAGCATTTT | CASSEPQGQGPRQPQHF
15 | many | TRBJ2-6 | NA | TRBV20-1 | TGCAGTGCTAGTGGGCGGTTTGCTGGGGCCAACGTCCTGACTTTC | CSASGRFAGANVLTF
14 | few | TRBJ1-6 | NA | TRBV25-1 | TGTGCCAGCAGATATGACTCCTATAATTCACCCCTCCACTTT | CASRYDSYNSPLHF
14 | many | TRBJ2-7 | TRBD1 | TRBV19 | TGTGCCAGTAGTATAGGGACAGGGCTCTACGAGCAGTACTTC | CASSIGTGLYEQYF
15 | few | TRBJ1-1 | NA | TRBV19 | TGTGCCAGTAGTATCCCCAGGGACATTGGCACTGAAGCTTTCTTT | CASSIPRDIGTEAFF
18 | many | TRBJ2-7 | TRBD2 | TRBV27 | TGTGCCAGCAGTTTATCTATCAGTAGCGGGGGACCCGGGTACGAGCAGTACTTC | CASSLSISSGGPGYEQYF
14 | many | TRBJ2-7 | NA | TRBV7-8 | TGTGCCAGCAGCTTAGGCCAGGGGGGCGACGAGCAGTACTTC | CASSLGQGGDEQYF
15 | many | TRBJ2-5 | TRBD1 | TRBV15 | TGTGCCACCAGCAGGCACGACAGGGACCAAGAGACCCAGTACTTC | CATSRHDRDQETQYF
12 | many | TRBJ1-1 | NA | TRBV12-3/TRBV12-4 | TGTGCCAGCAGTCCACAGGCCCGTGAAGCTTTCTTT | CASSPQAREAFF
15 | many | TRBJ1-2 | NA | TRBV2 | TGTGCCAGCACCCCGGAGGCAGGCCTTAACTATGGCTACACCTTC | CASTPEAGLNYGYTF